The 4 T cell receptor beta chains below were found in one sample sequenced in a study of blood T cell repertoires in COVID-19. Only in-frame clones appear in the TCRdb table, and some are missing; sequencing was by immunoSEQ multiplex PCR. The repertoire holds about 230,000 clones, roughly 84% seen once, with under 30% in the top ten. What was sequenced was peripheral blood. The receptors shown here come from a man aged 35-49 years with acute or convalescent COVID-19.

This chain uses TRBV7-3 with TRBJ2-1; 7 positions agree with TRBD2. The junction had 7 bases not matched to a gene; V was cut back by 5 bases and J by 0 bases. Germline-derived CDR1 and CDR2 are SGHTA and FQGTGA. The CDR3 extends over 16 amino acids. CDR3 loop: CASSPLGGSSYNEQFF. CDR3 coding DNA: TGTGCCAGCAGCCCCCTGGGGGGGAGCTCCTACAATGAGCAGTTCTTC.

The chain couples TRBV4-1 to TRBJ1-2; D gene uncertain. The CDR3 contains 16 residues. The V gene lost 1 base and the J gene lost 4 bases, with 16 bases spanning the gap. Germline CDR1 reads MGHRA; CDR2 reads YSYEKL. CDR3 in DNA: TGCGCCAGCAGCCAAGGTCGGGTTCAAGAAAGCTATGGCTACACCTTC. Translated: CASSQGRVQESYGYTF.

This clone has just a few counts. This chain uses TRBV23-1 with TRBJ1-1; 7 nucleotides line up with TRBD1. TRBV23-1 is flagged as an ORF with uncertain function. The junction had 19 bases not matched to a gene; V was cut back by 2 bases and J by 4 bases. CDR3 length: 19 amino acids. DNA of the CDR3: TGCGCCAGCAGTCAACCTCTCCCCGGGAGACAGGGAAGAGGCACTGAAGCTTTCTTT. It encodes CASSQPLPGRQGRGTEAFF.

This clone appeared a single time. This chain connects TRBV11-2 to TRBJ2-1, with 7 bases matching TRBD2. V dropped 3 bases and J dropped 8; count of bases not matched to a gene: 10. The CDR3 spans 15 residues. Germline assignment: CDR1 SGHAT and CDR2 FQNNGV. The CDR3 sequence is CASSFSTRGGDEQFF. In DNA form, the CDR3 reads TGTGCCAGCAGCTTCAGTACTAGGGGAGGGGATGAGCAGTTCTTC.